This entry concerns a single T cell receptor beta chain. Its antigen is unidentified. The CDR3 is 16 amino acids. After removal of 6 bases from V and 2 bases from J, the junction contained 12 bases not matched to a gene. CDR1 and CDR2 (germline): SGHTA, FQGNSA. Profiling relied on immunoSEQ multiplex PCR, and the TCRdb table lists in-frame clones only, not all of them. Of under 30,000 clones in the sample, over 75% were seen once. This record comes from a study of monozygotic twins with cystic fibrosis. Notes on the study in general: J usage was most co-twin-similar in 8 of 16 pairs, V in 13. Median Simpson clonality of roughly 0.01 suggested naive T cells predominated. Monozygotic CF twin pairs shared significantly more nucleotide-identical clonotypes than unrelated CF individuals did.

The sequenced sample was blood. This sequence originates from a girl aged 2 to 10 with cystic fibrosis. This chain links TRBV7-2 with TRBJ1-2, with 7 bases aligning to TRBD1. The CDR3 spells CASSSRTDRPNYGYTF. The CDR3, as DNA: TGTGCCAGCAGTTCCCGAACGGACAGGCCGAACTATGGCTACACCTTC. The complete variable domain, with remaining parts taken from reference TRBV7-2 and TRBJ1-2, reads GAGVSQSPSNKVTEKGKDVELRCDPISGHTALYWYRQSLGQGLEFLIYFQGNSAPDKSGLPSDRFSAERTGGSVSTLTIQRTQQEDSAVYLCASSSRTDRPNYGYTFGSGTRLTVV.